The TCR beta chain described here comes from a study of Graves' ophthalmopathy and Graves' hyperthyroidism (dated by TCRdb to about 2018). For the wider study: Peripheral blood was collected at initial diagnosis, prior to any treatment. The study used signatures of the TCR beta repertoire to tell Graves' ophthalmopathy apart from Graves' hyperthyroidism and to predict which patients would progress to ophthalmopathy. In total, around 130 blood samples were TCR-sequenced: approximately 42 ophthalmopathy, 80 or so hyperthyroidism and roughly 17 hyperthyroidism-to-ophthalmopathy patients. To explore V-J signatures distinguishing ophthalmopathy from hyperthyroidism, a discovery set of roughly 98 patients (about 41 ophthalmopathy, over 55 stable hyperthyroidism) was enrolled. For independent validation, a separate cohort was made up of around 19 hyperthyroidism patients plus 17 patients who later progressed from hyperthyroidism to ophthalmopathy. In over 5 hyperthyroidism patients, the T-cell repertoire of thyroid tissue was compared with the T-cell repertoire of blood. Once sampling was done, hyperthyroidism patients were given methimazole at a starting dose of 30 mg daily, while ophthalmopathy patients were given high-dose intravenous methylprednisolone. For training and testing, the approximately 97 patients in the discovery cohort were randomly divided in a 7:3 ratio. Study-wide findings and limitations: In validation, the model predicted ophthalmopathy progression with more than 55% sensitivity and around 72% specificity; some 13 predicted patients were CT-confirmed with GO in a median of about 6.2 months. Among expanded thyroid clonotypes with frequency above 0.001, most also showed up in blood, which suggests that blood repertoires may reflect the thyroid immune response. Sample size was not statistically predetermined, and group allocation was not concealed from the investigators. The 13-signature model separated ophthalmopathy from stable hyperthyroidism with about 86% sensitivity and around 81% specificity in cross-validation, and 80%/75% in the test set.

CDR1 and CDR2 are drawn from the germline V gene: MNHNS, SASEGT. The CDR3, cysteine through phenylalanine, is 17 amino acids long. The sequence is cut down to CDR3 DNA, 51 bases in frame from base 1. Compared with germline, V lacks 4 bases and J lacks 1 base; bases without a gene match: 10. This clonotype was picked up many times. What antigen it recognizes has not been identified. One base away there is no much larger clone; base qualities are not given. TCR beta CDR3 regions were amplified from RNA transcripts for repertoire sequencing. HTBI primers and the Qiagen OneStep RT-PCR kit were used in a first-round RT-PCR, which was followed by a second-round multiplex PCR, size selection and purification. Libraries were sequenced on an Illumina HiSeq2000 using paired-end 100 bp reads. Turning to the authors' computational methods: SOAPnuke was used to process the reads, throwing out any read that had adapters, had uncalled bases, had a mean Phred below 15, or lacked an exact constant-primer or identifier match. COPE v1.2.5 was used to merge the high-quality paired reads. Each unique nucleotide sequence was treated as a clonotype, and MiTCR v1.1 was used to align the clonotypes to the IMGT TRB V, D and J references. Analysis was restricted to V-J combinations with a frequency above 0.0001, which covered 99.2% of repertoires. For each V-J combination, a TCR clonal expansion and chaos score was defined as the ratio of F50 clonal expansion to chaos observed in the TCRdist matrix. Welch's t-statistics and random forest were used to reduce features to 13 V-J combinations, which were fed into a naive Bayes classifier. The Morisita-Horn index was used to measure how similar the thyroid and blood repertoires were. TCRdb passed the public sequencing reads through fastp at Q25 and MiXCR, retaining productive beta sequences. For every CDR3 protein sequence, its rows merge into one entry that carries the most common genes and DNA. It is TCRdb's table, rather than the study itself, that gives the V and J calls and clone size. The table for this sample lists hundreds of thousands of distinct CDR3 sequences; approximately 15% of them were counted only once. The leading ten clones occupy about 7% of the sample.

Hyperthyroidism was considered stable if no progression to ophthalmopathy occurred within 18 months of follow-up. Patients with hyperthyroidism were aged 18 to 65 years, had been newly diagnosed, and had a disease duration of less than 2 months. Patients with other autoimmune diseases, uncontrolled infections, pregnancy or lactation were excluded. Clinical symptoms, serum thyroxine, TRAb, thyroid ultrasound and orbital computed tomography formed the basis of the diagnosis. PBMCs were isolated from 10 ml of fresh peripheral blood by Ficoll-Paque density gradient centrifugation. Total RNA was extracted with Trizol reagent and quality-checked on an Agilent 2100 Bioanalyzer.

The source of this sequence is a woman aged 18-35 years with stable Graves' hyperthyroidism. Donor details come from another sample of the same person, matched by shared clones. Sequencing used peripheral blood. Rearrangement joined TRBV6-1 to TRBJ1-5; 7 bases in the middle match TRBD1. DNA sequence: TGTGCCAGCAGTGTTAGGCCGGGGACAGACAGCAATCAGCCCCAGCATTTT. Translated, it gives CASSVRPGTDSNQPQHF.